Below, 11 T cell receptor beta chains from the same sample are listed, as sequenced in a study of blood T cell repertoires in COVID-19. Clones were read by immunoSEQ multiplex PCR, and TCRdb kept only the in-frame ones, dropping some. Found here are over 250,000 clones, about nine tenths of them singletons; the top ten hold 2.2%. Source material: peripheral blood. These receptors were collected from a woman in her twenties or thirties with COVID-19, enrolled during active disease.

The chain employs TRBV5-1 and TRBJ2-5; D gene ambiguous. This CDR3 has 15 residues. V lost 2 bases to trimming and J lost 0 bases, with 11 bases between them. CDR1 and CDR2 from the germline V gene are SGHRS and YFSETQ. CDR3 amino acids: CASSFWAVDQETQYF. The CDR3 DNA reads TGCGCCAGCAGCTTTTGGGCAGTTGACCAAGAGACCCAGTACTTC.

The J gene is TRBJ2-5, the V gene TRBV6-5, with 7 positions matching TRBD2. In germline, CDR1 is MNHEY, CDR2 SVGAGI. Germline trimming cut 2 bases from V and 4 bases from J; bases unmatched to any gene: 4. This CDR3 has 14 residues. The DNA for the CDR3 is TGTGCCAGCAGTTACCAGGGACTATCAGAGACCCAGTACTTC. The encoded protein is CASSYQGLSETQYF.

The chain recombines TRBV10-3 with TRBJ1-1, with 10 bases identical to TRBD1. This CDR3 is 14 amino acids long. Trimming at V came to 8 bases and at J to 4 bases, leaving 7 bases not matched to a gene. CDR1 and CDR2 (germline): ENHRY, SYGVKD. The CDR3 DNA reads TGTGCCATCTCTGGGACAGGGGTGACCACTGAAGCTTTCTTT. Its protein product is CAISGTGVTTEAFF.

The V gene is TRBV6-1, the J gene TRBJ1-3; 9 bases map to TRBD1. The CDR3 consists of 18 residues. The germline V gene encodes CDR1 MNHNS and CDR2 SASEGT. V was clipped by 4 bases and J by 0 bases; unmatched bases: 10. The CDR3 loop is CASSVGLAGQGSGNTIYF. Written as DNA, the CDR3 is TGTGCCAGCAGTGTTGGTTTAGCGGGACAGGGCTCTGGAAACACCATATATTTT.

V and J are TRBV5-1 and TRBJ2-3; a weak D match, TRBD2 (5 bases). Per germline, CDR1 SGHRS and CDR2 YFSETQ. Trimming left V 3 bases short and J 6 bases short, with 11 bases between. This CDR3 is 13 amino acids long. As DNA, the CDR3 is TGCGCCAGCAGCTGGGAGTACGAGGATACGCAGTATTTT. Its protein product is CASSWEYEDTQYF.

The chain recombines TRBV3-1 (or the pseudogene TRBV3-2) with TRBJ2-3, with 9 bases fitting TRBD1. CDR1 is LGHDT and CDR2 is YNNKEL in the germline V gene (reference sequence). The V segment lost 4 bases and the J segment 0 bases; nucleotides outside the gene matches: 2. The CDR3 consists of 15 residues. This chain's CDR3 is CASSPDRGSTDTQYF. Here the CDR3 DNA reads TGTGCCAGCAGCCCGGACAGGGGTAGCACAGATACGCAGTATTTT.

This chain uses TRBV19 with TRBJ2-6, with 8 bases lining up with TRBD2. Trimming at V came to 4 bases and at J to 0 bases, leaving 8 bases not matched to a gene. The CDR3 has 18 amino acids. CDR1 and CDR2 from the germline V gene are LNHDA and SQIVND (reference sequence). CDR3 DNA: TGTGCCAGTAGTACTGCCCGCACTAGCGGCTCTGGGGCCAACGTCCTGACTTTC. It yields the protein CASSTARTSGSGANVLTF.

This chain joins TRBV5-4 and TRBJ1-3; the D gene is possibly TRBD1 (5 bases). Germline V gene data show CDR1 as SGHNT and CDR2 as YYREEE (reference sequence). This CDR3 has 13 amino acids. V shed 2 bases and J shed 6 bases, with 9 bases lying between them. CDR3 region: CASSLQVSNTIYF. DNA for the CDR3: TGTGCCAGCAGCTTACAGGTCTCAAACACCATATATTTT.

This sequence joins TRBV21-1 and TRBJ1-5; TRBD1 is the table's D call and was not checked against the DNA. TRBV21-1 is assigned pseudogene status. The CDR3 loop spans 19 amino acids. Here the CDR3 reads CASSKSDSSLRFSNQPQHF. The CDR3 bases are TGTGCCAGCAGCAAAAGCGACAGTTCTCTTCGTTTTAGCAATCAGCCCCAGCATTTT.

J is TRBJ1-1 and V is TRBV6-5; D uncertain. With 3 bases removed from V and 1 base from J, the gap between germline ends came to 9 bases. Germline V gives CDR1 MNHEY, CDR2 SVGAGI. The CDR3 runs 14 residues. This CDR3 is CASSYSLGNTEAFF. The CDR3 DNA follows: TGTGCCAGCAGTTATTCCCTCGGGAACACTGAAGCTTTCTTT.

This chain joins TRBV25-1 and TRBJ1-6; D is unresolved. This CDR3 region has 13 residues. Trimming left V 1 base short and J 8 bases short, with 6 bases between. The V gene's germline CDR1 is MGHDK and CDR2 SYGVNS. The CDR3 is CASSESEYSPLHF. CDR3 bases: TGTGCCAGCAGTGAATCCGAGTATTCACCCCTCCACTTT. The whole variable domain, filled in from reference TRBV25-1 and TRBJ1-6, reads EADIYQTPRYLVIGTGKKITLECSQTMGHDKMYWYQQDPGMELHLIHYSYGVNSTEKGDLSSESTVSRIRTEHFPLTLESARPSHTSQYLCASSESEYSPLHFGNGTRLTVT.